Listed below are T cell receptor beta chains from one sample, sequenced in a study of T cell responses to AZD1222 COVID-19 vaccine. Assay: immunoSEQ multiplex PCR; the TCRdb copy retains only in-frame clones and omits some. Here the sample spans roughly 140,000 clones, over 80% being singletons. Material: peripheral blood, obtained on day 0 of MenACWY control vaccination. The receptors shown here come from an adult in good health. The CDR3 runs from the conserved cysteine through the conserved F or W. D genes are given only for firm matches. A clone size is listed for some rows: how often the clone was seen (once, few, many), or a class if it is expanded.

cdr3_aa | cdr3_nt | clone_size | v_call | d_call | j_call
CAWSQGSGGRYEQYF | TGTGCCTGGAGCCAGGGGTCCGGTGGTCGCTACGAGCAGTACTTC | NA | TRBV30 | NA | TRBJ2-7
CASRPRQNTEAFF | TGTGCCAGCAGACCCAGACAGAACACTGAAGCTTTCTTT | NA | TRBV28 | NA | TRBJ1-1
CASSVTSGMTYEQYF | TGTGCCAGCAGCGTGACTAGCGGGATGACCTACGAGCAGTACTTC | NA | TRBV7-2 | TRBD2 | TRBJ2-7
CAAHRDRGNEQYF | TGTGCCGCCCATCGGGACAGGGGTAACGAGCAGTACTTC | NA | TRBV27 | TRBD1 | TRBJ2-7
CASKTAGVNTGELFF | TGCGCCAGCAAAACAGCGGGGGTGAACACCGGGGAGCTGTTTTTT | NA | TRBV5-1 | TRBD2 | TRBJ2-2
CASSLWQGRNSPLHF | TGTGCCAGCAGCTTGTGGCAGGGGAGGAATTCACCCCTCCACTTT | NA | TRBV5-6 | NA | TRBJ1-6
CASRGGDTKTNYGYTF | TGTGCCAGTAGGGGGGGGGACACCAAGACTAACTATGGCTACACCTTC | NA | TRBV19 | NA | TRBJ1-2
CASSREGGNYGYTF | TGTGCCAGCAGCCGGGAGGGGGGAAACTATGGCTACACCTTC | NA | TRBV3-1/TRBV3-2 | NA | TRBJ1-2
CASSTEQDTDTQYF | TGTGCCAGCAGCACCGAGCAGGACACAGATACGCAGTATTTT | once | TRBV7-2 | NA | TRBJ2-3
CASSQEAGGFSGANVLTF | TGTGCCAGCAGCCAAGAGGCAGGAGGCTTCTCTGGGGCCAACGTCCTGACTTTC | NA | TRBV14 | NA | TRBJ2-6
CASSPREAQYF | TGTGCCAGCAGCCCTCGCGAGGCGCAGTATTTT | NA | TRBV5-5 | NA | TRBJ2-3
CASSMIGGYEQYF | TGTGCCAGCTCAATGATAGGGGGCTACGAGCAGTACTTC | NA | TRBV14 | NA | TRBJ2-7
CASSRDYTSTDTQYF | TGCGCCAGCAGCCGGGACTACACTAGCACAGATACGCAGTATTTT | NA | TRBV10-1 | TRBD2 | TRBJ2-3
CSVGKGTNYGYTF | TGCAGCGTTGGCAAAGGGACTAACTATGGCTACACCTTC | NA | TRBV29-1 | NA | TRBJ1-2
CASSMYRGSQPQHF | TGTGCCAGTAGTATGTACAGGGGGTCGCAGCCCCAGCATTTT | NA | TRBV19 | TRBD1 | TRBJ1-5
CASTKAGGYYNEQFF | TGTGCCAGCACTAAGGCGGGGGGATATTACAATGAGCAGTTCTTC | NA | TRBV7-2 | TRBD2 | TRBJ2-1
CASRTGGPGEYEQYF | TGTGCCAGTAGGACCGGCGGCCCAGGGGAGTACGAGCAGTACTTC | NA | TRBV19 | NA | TRBJ2-7
CASSLSGFDTGELFF | TGTGCCAGCAGCCTCTCGGGGTTCGACACCGGGGAGCTGTTTTTT | NA | TRBV5-4 | NA | TRBJ2-2
CASRSTGAIEQYF | TGTGCCAGCAGATCGACAGGGGCTATCGAGCAGTACTTC | NA | TRBV27 | TRBD1 | TRBJ2-7
CASREGSYEQYF | TGTGCCAGCAGGGAGGGTTCCTACGAGCAGTACTTC | NA | TRBV28 | NA | TRBJ2-7
CASRIDRDTNYNEQFF | TGTGCCAGCAGGATCGACCGGGACACTAACTACAATGAGCAGTTCTTC | NA | TRBV27 | NA | TRBJ2-1
CATRGQGTYEQYF | TGTGCCACCAGGGGGCAGGGGACCTACGAGCAGTACTTC | NA | TRBV7-9 | TRBD1 | TRBJ2-7
CASSLQSTGWLLDGYTF | TGTGCCAGTAGTTTGCAGTCGACAGGGTGGCTATTGGATGGCTACACCTTC | NA | TRBV19 | TRBD1 | TRBJ1-2
CASSQDGRGGVGQPQHF | TGCGCCAGCAGCCAAGATGGAAGGGGGGGGGTTGGTCAGCCCCAGCATTTT | NA | TRBV4-1 | NA | TRBJ1-5
CASSDSADSDGYTF | TGTGCCAGCAGTGACTCGGCGGACTCGGATGGCTACACCTTC | few | TRBV6-4 | NA | TRBJ1-2
CASSDGVPNYGYTF | TGTGCCAGCAGTGACGGAGTGCCTAACTATGGCTACACCTTC | NA | TRBV6-1 | NA | TRBJ1-2
CASSSRPGTANNEQFF | TGCGCCAGCAGCTCGCGTCCCGGGACAGCGAACAATGAGCAGTTCTTC | once | TRBV5-1 | TRBD1 | TRBJ2-1
CASSLQGWYTEAFF | TGTGCCAGCAGTTTACAGGGTTGGTACACTGAAGCTTTCTTT | once | TRBV27 | NA | TRBJ1-1
CASIGGDGYTF | TGTGCCAGCATCGGGGGAGATGGCTACACCTTC | NA | TRBV27 | NA | TRBJ1-2
CASSPGPHNYGYTF | TGTGCCAGCAGTCCAGGTCCTCATAACTATGGCTACACCTTC | NA | TRBV6-5 | NA | TRBJ1-2
CASSPGGVGTEAFF | TGTGCCAGCTCACCGGGGGGAGTAGGCACTGAAGCTTTCTTT | NA | TRBV18 | NA | TRBJ1-1
CSVGVRPQENF | TGCAGCGTTGGGGTACGTCCGCAGGAGAACTTC | NA | TRBV29-1 | NA | TRBJ2-7
CASSSEGLSNQPQHF | TGTGCCAGCAGTTCGGAGGGCTTAAGCAATCAGCCCCAGCATTTT | NA | TRBV27 | NA | TRBJ1-5
CASRSFPEYGYTF | TGTGCCAGCAGGTCGTTTCCCGAGTATGGCTACACCTTC | once | TRBV2 | NA | TRBJ1-2
CASSPRTSGSSYNEQFF | TGTGCCAGCAGCCCGCGGACTAGCGGGAGCTCCTACAATGAGCAGTTCTTC | NA | TRBV7-3 | TRBD2 | TRBJ2-1
CATYLALYGYTF | TGTGCCACCTACCTCGCCCTTTATGGCTACACCTTC | once | TRBV6-5 | NA | TRBJ1-2
CASSLESGTFLYEQYF | TGCGCCAGCAGCTTGGAATCCGGGACTTTTCTCTACGAGCAGTACTTC | NA | TRBV5-1 | NA | TRBJ2-7
CASSLGAGTEQFF | TGCGCCAGCAGCTTGGGGGCCGGGACAGAGCAGTTCTTC | once | TRBV5-1 | NA | TRBJ2-1
CASTDRGRTEAFF | TGTGCCAGTACAGACAGGGGACGCACTGAAGCTTTCTTT | NA | TRBV19 | TRBD1 | TRBJ1-1
CASSQQGSNEQFF | TGTGCCAGCAGCCAACAGGGGAGTAATGAGCAGTTCTTC | NA | TRBV7-2 | TRBD1 | TRBJ2-1
CASSVDRASGNTIYF | TGTGCCAGCAGCGTAGACAGGGCCTCTGGAAACACCATATATTTT | NA | TRBV9 | NA | TRBJ1-3
CATSDSQREAYNEQFF | TGTGCCACCAGTGATTCTCAGCGGGAGGCCTACAATGAGCAGTTCTTC | NA | TRBV24-1 | TRBD2 | TRBJ2-1
CASSQVGQGPGEQYF | TGTGCCAGCAGCCAAGTGGGTCAGGGACCTGGCGAGCAGTACTTC | once | TRBV4-2 | NA | TRBJ2-7
CASSIGGGRDEQYF | TGTGCCAGTAGTATAGGAGGGGGCAGGGACGAGCAGTACTTC | NA | TRBV19 | TRBD1 | TRBJ2-7
CASSLGAGNTIYF | TGCGCCAGCAGTTTGGGAGCTGGAAACACCATATATTTT | NA | TRBV10-1 | NA | TRBJ1-3
CASSRSSGRVEQFF | TGTGCCAGTAGTAGGTCTAGCGGGAGGGTTGAGCAGTTCTTC | NA | TRBV19 | TRBD2 | TRBJ2-1
CASRWTVNTEAFF | TGTGCCAGCAGATGGACAGTGAACACTGAAGCTTTCTTT | NA | TRBV6-5 | NA | TRBJ1-1
CASSSGQGILQPQHF | TGTGCCAGCAGTTCGGGACAGGGGATTCTCCAGCCCCAGCATTTT | NA | TRBV28 | TRBD1 | TRBJ1-5
CATNPVGTDYEQYF | TGTGCCACCAACCCCGTCGGGACAGATTACGAGCAGTACTTC | NA | TRBV24-1 | TRBD1 | TRBJ2-7
CASSPDKLFGYTF | TGTGCCAGCTCACCGGACAAGCTATTCGGCTACACCTTC | NA | TRBV18 | NA | TRBJ1-2
CATSREITYEQYF | TGTGCCACCAGCAGAGAAATAACCTACGAGCAGTACTTC | NA | TRBV15 | NA | TRBJ2-7
CASSPDRALNTEAFF | TGTGCCAGTAGTCCGGACAGGGCTCTGAACACTGAAGCTTTCTTT | NA | TRBV19 | TRBD1 | TRBJ1-1
CASKGADYGYTF | TGTGCCAGCAAAGGGGCAGACTATGGCTACACCTTC | NA | TRBV9 | NA | TRBJ1-2
CASSVVSQGTEAFF | TGTGCCAGCAGCGTAGTTTCGCAGGGCACTGAAGCTTTCTTT | NA | TRBV9 | NA | TRBJ1-1
CASSLGAGEGEQYF | TGTGCCAGCAGCTTAGGGGCGGGAGAGGGAGAGCAGTACTTC | NA | TRBV7-2 | TRBD2 | TRBJ2-7
CASSPNPHTGERKSEKLFF | TGTGCCAGCAGCCCAAACCCCCATACAGGGGAGCGAAAAAGCGAAAAACTGTTTTTT | few | TRBV2 | TRBD1 | TRBJ1-4
CASSQSSPYGYTF | TGTGCCAGCTCACAGTCAAGCCCGTATGGCTACACCTTC | once | TRBV18 | NA | TRBJ1-2
CASSPRTGRNTEAFF | TGTGCCAGCAGCCCCCGGACAGGGCGGAACACTGAAGCTTTCTTT | few | TRBV7-9 | TRBD1 | TRBJ1-1
CASSEQGMNTEAFF | TGTGCCAGCAGTGAACAGGGTATGAACACTGAAGCTTTCTTT | once | TRBV2 | NA | TRBJ1-1